These T cell receptor beta chains were read from a single sample in a study of shared clonotypes between healthy human individuals. Assay: immunoSEQ multiplex PCR; the TCRdb copy retains only in-frame clones and omits some. Among millions of clones listed, approximately 95% were seen once. Specimen: naive CD8+ T cells sorted from blood. These receptors were collected from a man between 18 and 35 years old in good health. The CDR3 runs from the conserved cysteine through the conserved F or W. The D gene is left open where the match is weak. Rows may omit the clone size; those that give it use once, few, many or a size class.

size: .
D: TRBD2
J: TRBJ2-1
V: TRBV19
DNA: TGTGCCAGTAGTATAGATCATGGCGGGGAGGGCAATGAGCAGTTCTTC
CDR3: CASSIDHGGEGNEQFF

size: .
D: TRBD2
J: TRBJ2-3
V: TRBV5-6
DNA: TGTGCCAGCAGCTTGGAGCTAGCGGGGGATGAAGATACGCAGTATTTT
CDR3: CASSLELAGDEDTQYF

size: .
D: .
J: TRBJ2-1
V: TRBV7-9
DNA: TGTGCCAGCAGCTGGATCGGGGATGAGCAGTTCTTC
CDR3: CASSWIGDEQFF

size: .
D: TRBD2
J: TRBJ2-1
V: TRBV10-2
DNA: TGCGCCAGCAGTGATAGCGGGGCAGGGTACAATGAGCAGTTCTTC
CDR3: CASSDSGAGYNEQFF

size: .
D: .
J: TRBJ1-1
V: TRBV15
DNA: TGTGCCACCAGCAGAGGACAGGAGAACACTGAAGCTTTCTTT
CDR3: CATSRGQENTEAFF

size: .
D: .
J: TRBJ2-7
V: TRBV5-6
DNA: TGTGCCAGCAGCTTAGTCCCGTACGAGCAGTACTTC
CDR3: CASSLVPYEQYF

size: .
D: .
J: TRBJ1-2
V: TRBV9
DNA: TGTGCCAGCAGCGTAGACACCGGCGAAAACTATGGCTACACCTTC
CDR3: CASSVDTGENYGYTF

size: .
D: .
J: TRBJ2-7
V: TRBV6-1
DNA: TGTGCCAGCAGCCTACAGGTTACCTACGAGCAGTACTTC
CDR3: CASSLQVTYEQYF

size: once
D: .
J: TRBJ2-7
V: TRBV9
DNA: TGTGCCAGCAGCCTAACCGGAGGCGAGCAGTACTTC
CDR3: CASSLTGGEQYF

size: .
D: TRBD1
J: TRBJ1-5
V: TRBV4-3
DNA: TGCGCCAGCAGCCATGTCAGGGGGCGCGGGGGGTATAGCAATCAGCCCCAGCATTTT
CDR3: CASSHVRGRGGYSNQPQHF

size: .
D: .
J: TRBJ2-7
V: TRBV29-1
DNA: TGCAGCGTTGTATCCGGAAACTCCTACGAGCAGTACTTC
CDR3: CSVVSGNSYEQYF

size: once
D: TRBD1
J: TRBJ1-6
V: TRBV6-1
DNA: TGTGCCAGCATTGGACAGGGGGATTCACCCCTCCACTTT
CDR3: CASIGQGDSPLHF

size: few
D: .
J: TRBJ1-3
V: TRBV6-1
DNA: TGTGCCAGCAGTGAACGCGGTTCTGGAAACACCATATATTTT
CDR3: CASSERGSGNTIYF

size: .
D: .
J: TRBJ1-1
V: TRBV28
DNA: TGTGCCAGCAGTTTAGGGGGCTACAACCCAATGAACACTGAAGCTTTCTTT
CDR3: CASSLGGYNPMNTEAFF

size: .
D: .
J: TRBJ1-4
V: TRBV9
DNA: TGTGCCAGCAGCCCGGAAGCAACTAATGAAAAACTGTTTTTT
CDR3: CASSPEATNEKLFF

size: .
D: .
J: TRBJ1-2
V: TRBV6-5
DNA: TGTGCCAGCAGTTACGGAGAGGGGGACTATGGCTACACCTTC
CDR3: CASSYGEGDYGYTF

size: .
D: .
J: TRBJ2-3
V: TRBV9
DNA: TGTGCCAGCAGCGGTTGGATGGGGAGCACAGATACGCAGTATTTT
CDR3: CASSGWMGSTDTQYF

size: .
D: .
J: TRBJ2-7
V: TRBV5-5
DNA: TGTGCCAGCAGCCAGGTCCCGTCAGGGGTTTTAAACGAGCAGTACTTC
CDR3: CASSQVPSGVLNEQYF

size: .
D: TRBD2
J: TRBJ2-3
V: TRBV27
DNA: TGTGCCAGCAGTCCCGGACTAGCGGCTAGCACAGATACGCAGTATTTT
CDR3: CASSPGLAASTDTQYF

size: .
D: .
J: TRBJ2-7
V: TRBV28
DNA: TGTGCCAGCAGTTTACAGGGTGCCCCCTACGAGCAGTACTTC
CDR3: CASSLQGAPYEQYF